This T cell receptor (beta chain) came from a study of blood T cell repertoires in COVID-19. Study-level information: COVID-19 samples from acute and convalescent phases originated in the United States, Italy and Spain.

This CDR3 contains 14 residues. Germline CDR1 SGHNT, CDR2 YENEEA. Deletions cut 1 base from V and 2 bases from J, with 9 bases between. Clinical histories supplied by participants themselves formed the basis of cohort assignment. Repertoires were generated with immunoSEQ multiplex PCR, while TCRdb's copy carries only in-frame clones and drops some. The sample yields about 250,000 clones, more than 85% seen once. The chain joins TRBV11-3 to TRBJ2-7; D is perhaps TRBD2 (6 bases). The sequencing sample was made of PBMCs or T cells enriched from blood (not recorded which). This TCR came from a woman aged 45-65 years who had recovered from COVID-19. CDR3 DNA: TGTGCCAGCAGCTTAGGCGGGACCACCTACGAGCAGTACTTC. Translating gives CASSLGGTTYEQYF.